A single TCR beta chain is shown here with its context. The specificity of this receptor is unknown. Base-call qualities are not available, and no considerably larger clone is one nucleotide away. The data belong to a study of blood T cell repertoires in COVID-19 (dated by TCRdb to between 2020 and 2021). Study-wide context: The collaborator samples originated in the United States, Italy and Spain and spanned the acute and convalescent phases of COVID-19. The material from the prospective study consisted of cDNA or gDNA derived from T cells, B-cell-depleted T cells, or PBMCs. Deeply sampled blood TCRbeta repertoires from subjects exposed to, actively infected with, or recovered from COVID-19 were included in the dataset. The repertoires were released in a freely available public database meant as a resource for research on the immune response to SARS-CoV-2. Samples were obtained from the ongoing ImmuneRACE study (first 160 participants) and from some 1,200 subjects provided by 6 global collaborators. Sample metadata almost always included a de-identified subject ID, COVID-19 status, age in years and sex. Where available, HLA class I and class II types were taken from metadata supplied by the sample provider and were not determined by assay-based typing. What the authors observed across the whole study: The amount of clinical and demographic metadata varied by source and participant and was provided uncurated.

The collaborating institutions used their own protocols to collect whole blood in K2EDTA tubes. Collaborator samples were shipped for TCRbeta analysis as frozen whole blood, isolated PBMCs, or DNA extracted from either sample type. The immunoSEQ Assay, a bias-controlled multiplex PCR, was used to amplify TCRbeta CDR3 regions from genomic DNA. In the source study's methods: The number of nucleated cells in each sample was estimated by amplification of reference gene primers within the assay. Sequence reads were collapsed and filtered to measure the absolute abundance of every unique TCRbeta CDR3 rearrangement. For each sample, productive Simpson clonality was calculated as the square root of Simpson's diversity index over productive rearrangements. TCRdb holds this immuneACCESS table with in-frame rearrangements only. Some clones are missing; in checked studies, unresolved V genes explain under half, and the rest has no known cause. The DNA was the basis for D and trimming; V, J and clone size are from that table. The sample table shows 150,000 or so clones, and more than 80% are seen once. Clones ranked in the top ten supply about 8% of the sample.

Per the germline V gene, SGHDN is the CDR1 and FVKESK is the CDR2. The CDR3 starts with the cysteine, ends with the phenylalanine, and has 16 residues. Just CDR3 DNA is preserved here, 48 bases in frame from base 1. Trimming accounts for 5 bases at V and 2 bases at J, while the number of junction bases matched to no gene is 8. The rearranged chain carries TRBV14 and TRBJ2-1, and TRBD2 aligns with 8 junction nucleotides. The sequenced sample was peripheral blood. The origin of this receptor is a human donor with acute or convalescent COVID-19. The donor label of this sample is uncertain. The DNA sequence is as follows: TGTGCCAGCAGCGGCTACCTGGGACTAGCCTACAATGAGCAGTTCTTC. This translates into CASSGYLGLAYNEQFF.